This TCR beta chain derives from a study of human versus mouse CDR3 diversity and MHC coevolution (dated by TCRdb to about 2017). Broadly, across the study: The immunoSEQ assay was reported to detect one in 200,000 T cells and to minimize multiplex PCR amplification bias. Valid reads per sample ranged from roughly 0.6 x 10^7 to 1.7 x 10^7 across mouse and human samples. Repertoires of human naive CD4 T cells were used as a reference for TCR selection on multiple MHC II alleles and were compared against human-TCR-locus transgenic mice carrying single MHC II. Three healthy volunteer blood donors were included in the human cohort, with one aged 30 to 39, one aged 40 to 49 and one aged 60 to 69 at collection. The investigation overall reported the following: Repertoire diversity was not regarded as directly comparable between humans and mice because human T cells were selected on 6 or 7 MHC II alleles. The lowest clonal inequality scores among all compared groups were observed in most of the three human donors. On average, humans had more CDR3 deletions and insertions than mice, indicating greater exonuclease and TdT activity. The largest TCR beta repertoire according to iCHAO1 estimates belonged to humans, at 1.5 million to 2 million clonotypes, a result attributed likely to selection by multiple MHC II molecules.

This clone was found once. Its specific antigen is unknown. The record has no base qualities; no much larger clone is one base away. Fluorescence-activated cell sorting was used to pull naive CD4 T cells, meaning cells that were CD45RO-negative and CD62L-positive, out of the PBMCs. From each donor, about 48 ml of fresh peripheral blood was taken, and Ficoll density centrifugation was then used to isolate PBMCs. Sorting was performed on a FACSAria III instrument, with purity above 85% for all samples. The germline V and J ends show losses of 5 bases and 9 bases respectively, and no gene match explains 8 bases of the junction. Looking up the germline V gene yields CDR1 SGHTA and CDR2 FQGTGA. Measured from the cysteine to the phenylalanine, the CDR3 is 16 residues long. Here the CDR3 DNA is all that survives: 48 bases in frame from base 1. The QIAGEN blood and tissue kit was used to extract genomic DNA from sorted cells, and the DNA was quantified on a NanoDrop 1000. The immunoSEQ platform deep sequenced and quantified TCR alpha and beta chains by multiplex PCR of genomic DNA. Concerning the study's data processing: TCR sequences were annotated using IMGT gene and region definitions. Out-of-frame rearrangements were used as a proxy for the preselection repertoire and compared with in-frame clonotypes. To estimate repertoire size, the study used the iCHAO1 estimator that comes with the immunoSEQ platform. A Gini index based on the Lorenz curve was applied to in-frame amino acid clonotypes to measure clonal inequality. The intersect function in the R package tcR was used to count shared clonotypes, while the Jaccard index served to score similarity. Frequencies of V, J and V-J usage were subjected to principal component analysis with the R prcomp function, without normalization. Imported from immuneACCESS, the table was reduced by TCRdb to in-frame sequences with V and J called. These copies leave out some clones; in studies compared against another copy, an unresolved V gene accounts for under half, and the cause of the remainder is not known. The DNA gave D and trimming, while V, J and clone size come from that table. Here the sample has just under 60,000 clones; 94% occur a single time. Around 18% of the sample lies in the top ten.

The TCR sequence derives from a person in their sixties or seventies in good health. In this chain, TRBV7-3 is recombined with TRBJ2-1; TRBD2 fits 15 bases in the junction. The sample taken for sequencing was naive CD4+ T cells from blood. The intended sense of this specimen's cell subset or site label: CD45RO-negative CD62L-positive naive CD4 T cells. The CDR3 here reads CASSPWTSGRAREQFF. The DNA reads as follows: TGTGCCAGCAGCCCTTGGACTAGCGGGAGGGCCCGTGAGCAGTTCTTC.